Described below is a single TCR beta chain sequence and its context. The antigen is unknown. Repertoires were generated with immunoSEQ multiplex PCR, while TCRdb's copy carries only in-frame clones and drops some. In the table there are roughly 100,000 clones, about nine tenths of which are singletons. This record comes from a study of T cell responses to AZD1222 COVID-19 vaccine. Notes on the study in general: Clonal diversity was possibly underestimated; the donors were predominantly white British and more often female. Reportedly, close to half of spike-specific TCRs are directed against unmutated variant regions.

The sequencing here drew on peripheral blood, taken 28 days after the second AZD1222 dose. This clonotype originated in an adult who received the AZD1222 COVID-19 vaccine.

The CDR3, as DNA: TGTGCCAGCAGTTCTGACAGGCCTAGCAATCAGCCCCAGCATTTT. As protein: CASSSDRPSNQPQHF. The V call is TRBV7-2, the J call TRBJ1-5, with D possibly TRBD1 on 6 matching bases. There are 15 residues in the CDR3. V was trimmed by 6 bases and J by 0 bases, leaving 12 bases between them. CDR1 is SGHTA and CDR2 is FQGNSA in the germline V gene.